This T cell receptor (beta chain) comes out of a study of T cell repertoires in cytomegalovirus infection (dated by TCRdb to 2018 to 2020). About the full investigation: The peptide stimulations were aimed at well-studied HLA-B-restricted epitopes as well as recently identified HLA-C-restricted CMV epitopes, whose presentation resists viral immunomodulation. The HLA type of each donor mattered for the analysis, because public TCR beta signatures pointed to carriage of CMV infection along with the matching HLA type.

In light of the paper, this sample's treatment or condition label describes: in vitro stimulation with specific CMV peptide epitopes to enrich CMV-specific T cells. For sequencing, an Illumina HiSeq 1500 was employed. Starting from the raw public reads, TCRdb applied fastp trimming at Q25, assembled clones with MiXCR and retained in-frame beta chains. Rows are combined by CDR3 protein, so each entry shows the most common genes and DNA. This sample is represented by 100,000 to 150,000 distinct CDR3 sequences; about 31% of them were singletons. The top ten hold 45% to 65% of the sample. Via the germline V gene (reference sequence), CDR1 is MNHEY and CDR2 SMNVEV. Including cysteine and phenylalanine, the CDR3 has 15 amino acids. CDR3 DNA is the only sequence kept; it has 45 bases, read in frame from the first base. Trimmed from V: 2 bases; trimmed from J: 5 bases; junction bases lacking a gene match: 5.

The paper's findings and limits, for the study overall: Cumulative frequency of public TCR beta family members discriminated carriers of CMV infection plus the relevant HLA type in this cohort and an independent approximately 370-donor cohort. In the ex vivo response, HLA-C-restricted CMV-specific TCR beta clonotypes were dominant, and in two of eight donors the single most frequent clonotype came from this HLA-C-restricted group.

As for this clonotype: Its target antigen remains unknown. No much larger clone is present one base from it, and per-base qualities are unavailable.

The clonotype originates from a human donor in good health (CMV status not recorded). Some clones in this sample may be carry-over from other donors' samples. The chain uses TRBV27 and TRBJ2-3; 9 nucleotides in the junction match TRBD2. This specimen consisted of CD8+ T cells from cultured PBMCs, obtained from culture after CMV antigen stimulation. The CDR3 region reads CASSLRRGGEDTQYF. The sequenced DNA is TGTGCCAGCAGTTTAAGGCGGGGGGGGGAAGATACGCAGTATTTT.